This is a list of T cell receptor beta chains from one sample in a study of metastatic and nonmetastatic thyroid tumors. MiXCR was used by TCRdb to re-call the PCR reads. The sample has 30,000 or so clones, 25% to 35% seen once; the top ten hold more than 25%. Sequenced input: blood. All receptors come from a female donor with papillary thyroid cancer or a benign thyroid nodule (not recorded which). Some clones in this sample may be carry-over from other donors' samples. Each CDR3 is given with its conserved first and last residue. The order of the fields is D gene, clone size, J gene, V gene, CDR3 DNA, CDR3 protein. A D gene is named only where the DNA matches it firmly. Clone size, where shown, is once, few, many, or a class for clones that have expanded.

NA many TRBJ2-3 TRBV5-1 TGCGCCAGCAGCTTCGGGCCTAGCACAGATACGCAGTATTTT CASSFGPSTDTQYF
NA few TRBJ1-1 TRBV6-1 TGTGCCAGCAAGAGGAGTATGAACACTGAAGCTTTCTTT CASKRSMNTEAFF
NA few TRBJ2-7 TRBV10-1 TGCGCCAGCAGGTCAGGGGCTTGTATCCACGAGCAGTACTTC CASRSGACIHEQYF
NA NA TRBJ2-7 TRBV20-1 TGCAGTGCTAGTGACAGGAAACCCTACGAGCAGTACTTC CSASDRKPYEQYF
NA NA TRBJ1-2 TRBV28 TGTGCCAGCAGACAGGGTCTCATTAGCTATGGCTACACCTTC CASRQGLISYGYTF
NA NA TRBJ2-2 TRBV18 TGTGCCAGCTCACCGCGTTTCGGGGAGCTGTTTTTT CASSPRFGELFF
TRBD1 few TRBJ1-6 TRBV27 TGTGCCAGCAGTTTAAAGGGGGCGAAACATAATTCACCCCTCCACTTT CASSLKGAKHNSPLHF
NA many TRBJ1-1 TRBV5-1 TGCGCCAGCAGCTCCTATGGGGTTGGCACTGAAGCTTTCTTT CASSSYGVGTEAFF
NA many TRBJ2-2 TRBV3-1 TGTGCCAGCAGCCAAGGTCCCGACGGGGAAGCCACCGGGGAGCTGTTTTTT CASSQGPDGEATGELFF
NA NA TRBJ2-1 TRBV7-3 TGTGCCAGCAGCTTTTCCGTGACTAGGGGGAGTATGGATGAGCAGTTCTTC CASSFSVTRGSMDEQFF
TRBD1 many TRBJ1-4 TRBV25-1 TGTGCCAGCAGTGGAAGGGGCCAGGGGGTTGGTAATGAAAAACTGTTTTTT CASSGRGQGVGNEKLFF
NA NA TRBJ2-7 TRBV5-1 TGCGCCAGCAGCTTCAACAGAACACTAGGTTACGAGCTGTACTTC CASSFNRTLGYELYF
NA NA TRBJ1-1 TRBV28 TGTGCCAGCAGCCTAACAGGGTCTACGAACACTGAAGCTTTCTTT CASSLTGSTNTEAFF
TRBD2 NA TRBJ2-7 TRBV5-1 TGCGCCAGCAGGCCAGGACTAGCTCAAAGGGTATGGGAGCAGTACTTC CASRPGLAQRVWEQYF
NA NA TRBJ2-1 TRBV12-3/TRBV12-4 TGTGCGAGCAATCACAGGCGAATCTCCTACAATGAGCAGTTCTTC CASNHRRISYNEQFF
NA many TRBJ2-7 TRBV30 TGTGCCTGGAGTGTACCGGGCGAGCAGTACTTC CAWSVPGEQYF
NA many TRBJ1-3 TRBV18 TGTGCCAGCTCCCCACTCTTGGGGTCGGAAGGAGGAAACACCATATATTTT CASSPLLGSEGGNTIYF
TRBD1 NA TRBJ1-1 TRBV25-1 TGTCCCAGCAGTGACAGGGTTCACACGGAAGCTTTCTTT CPSSDRVHTEAFF
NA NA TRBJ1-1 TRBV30 TGTGCCGAGCAGGAGTACAGTGAAGCTTTCTTT CAEQEYSEAFF
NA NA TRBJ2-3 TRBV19 TGTGCCAGTATCGCTACCTTAGCTGGAAGCACAGATACGCAGTATTTT CASIATLAGSTDTQYF
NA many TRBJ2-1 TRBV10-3 TGTGCCATCAGTTCCAGGGACAATGAGCAGTTCTTC CAISSRDNEQFF
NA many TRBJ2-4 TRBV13 TGTGCCAGCAGCAGAGGGGGGTTCGACAAAAACATTCAGTACTTC CASSRGGFDKNIQYF
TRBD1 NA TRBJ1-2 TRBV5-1 TGCGCCAGCAGCAGCGGACAGGGAGCTAACTATGGCTACACCTTC CASSSGQGANYGYTF
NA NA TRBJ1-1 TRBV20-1 TGCAGTACTAGAGAGTACGAGATTGAAGCTTTCTTT CSTREYEIEAFF
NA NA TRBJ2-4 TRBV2 TGTGCCAGCGGGGGGTTTATTCAGTACTTC CASGGFIQYF
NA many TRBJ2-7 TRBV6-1 TGTGCCAGCAGGGGGGGCGGGAGAGTCGACGAGCAGTACTTC CASRGGGRVDEQYF
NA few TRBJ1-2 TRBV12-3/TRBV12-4 TGTGCCAGCAGTTTAGGAGGGATCGGCTACACCTTC CASSLGGIGYTF
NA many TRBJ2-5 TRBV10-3 TGTGCCATCAGTGAGTCAGAGGAGGAGACCCAGTACTTC CAISESEEETQYF
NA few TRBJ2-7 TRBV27 TGTGTCAGCAGTTTATCAGGGGGGGCCTACGAGCAGTACTTC CVSSLSGGAYEQYF
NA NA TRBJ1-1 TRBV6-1 TGTGCCAGCAGTCCTTACGGGGGGAATTCTAACACTGAGGATTTCTTT CASSPYGGNSNTEDFF
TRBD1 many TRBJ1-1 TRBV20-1 TGCAGTGCTGGGACAGGGGACACTGAAGCTTTCTTT CSAGTGDTEAFF
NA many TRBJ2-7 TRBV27 TGTGCCAGCAGTTTATTGGGGCAGACGAGCTCCTACGAGCAGTACTTC CASSLLGQTSSYEQYF
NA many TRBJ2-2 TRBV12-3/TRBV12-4 TGTGCCAGCAGTTATTACTCCCTGGGGGTAGGCGGGGAGCTGTTTTTT CASSYYSLGVGGELFF
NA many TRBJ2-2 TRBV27 TGTGCCAGCAGTTTATCTCGGGCTACCGGGGAGCTGTTTTTT CASSLSRATGELFF
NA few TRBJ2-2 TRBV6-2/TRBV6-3 TGTGCCAGCAGTTACTTGGCAAGCGGGGGGGAGCTGTTTTTT CASSYLASGGELFF
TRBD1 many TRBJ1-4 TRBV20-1 TGCAGTGCTGGACAGGGGGGTCAGGGAGAAAAACTGTTTTTT CSAGQGGQGEKLFF
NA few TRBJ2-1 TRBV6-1 TGTGCCAGCAGTGAAGCTAAGGATGAGCAGTTCTTC CASSEAKDEQFF
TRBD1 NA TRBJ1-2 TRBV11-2 TGTGCCAGCAGCTCACAGGGGTGGGGCCTTGATGGCTACACCTTC CASSSQGWGLDGYTF
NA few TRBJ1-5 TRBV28 TGTGCCAGCAGGGGGGATTGGGGAAGGGTCAATCAGCCCCAGCATTTT CASRGDWGRVNQPQHF